A selection of T cell receptor beta chains follows, all from one sample in a study of regulatory T cells in long-lasting Graves disease. TCRdb reanalysed the multiplex PCR reads using MiXCR and keeps one entry per CDR3 protein. The sample shows hundreds of thousands of distinct CDR3 sequences, around 20% of them seen only once. This specimen consisted of peripheral blood mononuclear cells (PBMCs), obtained when the disease was refractory, from a patient treated with antithyroid drugs. Source of these receptors: a female donor with Graves disease. Each CDR3 is given with its conserved first and last residue.

TRBV4-1,CASSQEGGLAGADEQYF
TRBV2,CASSSRTGDTGELFF
TRBV20-1,CSARDGWQTQYF
TRBV7-2,CATSLNRFTGELFF
TRBV19,CASSMEGGRAKPNTGELFF
TRBV7-2,CASSRDRVRGYIF
TRBV6-1,CASKGQDSYEQYF
TRBV7-2,CASSLEGSPSYEQYF
TRBV29-1,CGVLSPGQGIYEQYF
TRBV9,CASSVANGSPQHF
TRBV10-2,CASSESGLDYGQYF
TRBV19,CASSTPTGALLFSNQPQHF
TRBV2,CASSSAEQYQETQYF
TRBV20-1,CSAEDVGDYGYTF
TRBV11-2,CASSSRLGVDEQYF
TRBV20-1,CSARTGYSYEQYF